This T cell receptor beta chain was sequenced during a study of T cell repertoires in cytomegalovirus infection. On the study more broadly: Signatures in public TCR beta sequences pointed to both CMV infection and matching HLA type.

Findings and caveats of the study: In two of eight donors, the top clonotype was HLA-C-restricted CMV-specific. Identification of carriers of CMV plus the relevant HLA was performed using cumulative public TCR beta family frequency.

Looked up from germline, CDR1 is SGHTA and CDR2 is FQGTGA. The CDR3 is made up of 15 amino acids. V dropped 6 bases and J dropped 9; count of bases not matched to a gene: 13. TCRdb processed the reads anew with MiXCR; each CDR3 protein has one entry. The table lists approximately 500,000 distinct CDR3 sequences, about 10% of them singletons. In this sample, this clonotype turned up a few times. Its antigen is as yet unknown. The source is a human donor in good health (CMV status not recorded). Some clones in this sample may be carry-over from other donors' samples. The V and J genes are TRBV7-3 and TRBJ2-3, with TRBD2 matching 9 bases. The sample was PBMCs. CDR3 DNA: TGTGCCAGCAGTCCTGCCGGCCCTGCGGGGGGGACGCAGTATTTT. It is translated as CASSPAGPAGGTQYF.